This T cell receptor (beta chain) appears in the sequencing data of a study of blood T cell repertoires in COVID-19. Study overall: Specimens from acute and convalescent COVID-19 originated in the United States, Italy and Spain.

V gave up 4 bases and J gave up 3 bases; unmatched junction bases: 7. Germline CDR1 is MDHEN and CDR2 is SYDVKM. There are 16 residues in the CDR3. Original processing methods: How many nucleated cells were present was estimated from reference gene primer amplification. Profiled with immunoSEQ multiplex PCR; TCRdb holds only in-frame clones, not every one. The DNA was the basis for D and trimming; V, J and clone size are from that table. Among about 170,000 clones listed, around 81% were seen once. This receptor was obtained from a human donor with acute or convalescent COVID-19. The donor label of this sample is uncertain. Sequencing used peripheral blood. This chain links TRBV28 with TRBJ2-1, with 9 positions matching TRBD2. The CDR3 region is CASSSGVAGVYNEQFF. In nucleotides, the CDR3 is TGTGCCAGCAGTTCGGGGGTAGCGGGGGTCTACAATGAGCAGTTCTTC.